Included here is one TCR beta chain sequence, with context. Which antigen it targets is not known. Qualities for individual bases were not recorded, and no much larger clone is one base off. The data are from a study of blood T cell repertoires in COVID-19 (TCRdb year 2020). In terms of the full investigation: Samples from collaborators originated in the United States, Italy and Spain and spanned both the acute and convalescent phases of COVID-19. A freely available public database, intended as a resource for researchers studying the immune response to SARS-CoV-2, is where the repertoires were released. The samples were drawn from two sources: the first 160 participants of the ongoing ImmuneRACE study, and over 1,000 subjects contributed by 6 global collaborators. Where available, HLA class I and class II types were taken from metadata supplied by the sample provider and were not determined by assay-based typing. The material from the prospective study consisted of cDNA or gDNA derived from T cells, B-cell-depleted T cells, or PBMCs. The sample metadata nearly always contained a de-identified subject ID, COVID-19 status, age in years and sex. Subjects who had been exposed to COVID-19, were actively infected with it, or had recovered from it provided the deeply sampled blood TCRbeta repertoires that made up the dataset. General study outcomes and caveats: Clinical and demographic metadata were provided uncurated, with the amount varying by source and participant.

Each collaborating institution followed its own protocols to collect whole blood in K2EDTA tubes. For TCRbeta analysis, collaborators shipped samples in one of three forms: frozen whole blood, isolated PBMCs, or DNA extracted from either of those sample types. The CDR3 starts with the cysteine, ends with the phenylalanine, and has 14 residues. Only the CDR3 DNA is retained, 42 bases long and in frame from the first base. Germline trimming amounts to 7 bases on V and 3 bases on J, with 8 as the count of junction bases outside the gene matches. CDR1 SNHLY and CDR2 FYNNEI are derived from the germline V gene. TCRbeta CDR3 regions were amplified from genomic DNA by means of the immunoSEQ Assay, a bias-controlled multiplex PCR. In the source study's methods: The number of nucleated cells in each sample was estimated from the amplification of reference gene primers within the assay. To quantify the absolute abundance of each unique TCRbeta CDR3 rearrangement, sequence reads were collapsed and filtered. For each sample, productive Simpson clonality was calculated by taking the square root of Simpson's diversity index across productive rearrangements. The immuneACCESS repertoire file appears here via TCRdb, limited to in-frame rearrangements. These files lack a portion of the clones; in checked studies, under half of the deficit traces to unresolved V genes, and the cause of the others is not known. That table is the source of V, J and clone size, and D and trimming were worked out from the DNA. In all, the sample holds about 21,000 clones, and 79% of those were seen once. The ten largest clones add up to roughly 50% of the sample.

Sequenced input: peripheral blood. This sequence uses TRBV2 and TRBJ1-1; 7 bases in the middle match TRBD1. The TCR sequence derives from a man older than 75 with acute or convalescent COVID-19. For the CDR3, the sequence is CASNLQGSDTEAFF. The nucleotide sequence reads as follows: TGTGCCAGCAATCTACAGGGGTCTGACACTGAAGCTTTCTTT.